The following is a T cell receptor (beta chain) sequence with its context. Its matching antigen is unknown. Each subset's genomic DNA was shared equally among a number of immunoSEQ plates. Some clones are missing from TCRdb's copy, which holds only in-frame ones; the method was immunoSEQ multiplex PCR. The sample records some 2.4 million clones, over 85% being singletons. This sample was included in a study of shared clonotypes between healthy human individuals. As for the study in general: Participating donors consisted of a couple of women and a few men aged 18 to 49.

With 10 bases clipped from V and 4 bases from J, the junction kept 8 bases outside the gene matches. The CDR3 spans 14 residues. Germline V gives CDR1 SEHNR, CDR2 FQNEAQ (reference sequence). Study-wide results and caveats: Only blood samples were collected, and tissue repertoires likely differ. Between a handful of donors, naive CD4 clonotypes were shared at a level of about 5%.

Sequencing input: naive CD4+ T cells from PBMCs. Subset in this sample: CD45RA+ positively selected. This chain joins TRBV7-9 and TRBJ2-2; TRBD2 aligns across 8 bases. This clonotype was obtained from a man between 18 and 29 years old in good health. Some clones in this sample may be carry-over from other donors' samples. As DNA, the CDR3 is TGTGCCACGGGACTAGGAGGGGGCACCGGGGAGCTGTTTTTT. This encodes CATGLGGGTGELFF.